This TCR beta chain was obtained from a study of tumor-infiltrating lymphocytes in primary liver carcinoma (dated by TCRdb to 2016 to 2017). A note on the overall study: Surgical resection was performed in China between late 2015 and early 2016 on five or six patients with histopathologically diagnosed primary liver carcinoma. Samples yielded roughly 3.5 to 7.13 million productive TCRbeta reads; read depth did not differ significantly between tissue types. Technical replicate repertoires showed high reproducibility, with mean shared-clone rates about 0.88 and correlation coefficients above 0.95. Hepatocellular carcinoma (four) or combined HCC and intrahepatic cholangiocarcinoma (one) was present in the five patients, who were three men and two women aged 30 to 69 years. A total of roughly 35 specimens from 5 patients, comprising some 25 tumor regions, 5 adjacent noncancerous liver tissues and 5 peripheral blood samples, were covered by TCRbeta repertoire sequencing. The five patients had tumors of stage T1-T3 N0M0, with maximum diameters ranging from about 4.2 to 11 cm. The study combined TCRbeta repertoire sequencing, expression microarrays and whole-exome sequencing across five regions of each liver tumor, with adjacent normal tissue and blood.

The germline V gene provides CDR1 SGHAT and CDR2 FQNNGV. Spanning cysteine to phenylalanine, the CDR3 consists of 15 amino acids. Just CDR3 DNA is preserved here, 45 bases in frame from base 1. Using a constant-region primer and ProtoScript II reverse transcriptase, TCRbeta-specific cDNA was reverse-transcribed from 500 ng total RNA. The TCRbeta libraries were prepared through three rounds of nested multiplex PCR following a slightly modified ARM-PCR procedure. The first two PCR rounds used multiplex TRBV1-TRBV30 forward primers with a Cbeta reverse primer, each for around 10 cycles. Sample barcodes and Illumina adapters were added in a final 25-cycle PCR with Deep VentR polymerase. Before sequencing, amplicons of 200-500 bp were gel-purified using a QIAquick gel extraction kit. An Illumina HiSeq 2500 was used to sequence the TCRbeta amplicons, generating 250-bp paired-end reads. From the authors' description of their analysis: Trimmomatic v0.33 was used to quality-trim the reads, and FLASH v1.2.11 was used to merge paired reads so that full CDR3 sequences could be recovered. V, D and J germline segments were assigned to the rearranged TCRbeta sequences by MiGEC v1.2.1b. Clonotype statistics and Shannon-Wiener diversity indices were calculated with VDJtools v1.0.0. To reduce sampling bias, subsequent analyses other than the diversity analysis used only the 250 most abundant clonotypes in each sample. TCRdb redid the processing of the public reads, applying fastp at Q25 and MiXCR, and retained in-frame beta chains. Rows matching on CDR3 protein sequence are summarized as one entry with the most common DNA and genes. These V and J calls rely on TCRdb rather than the paper's analysis. This sample holds 300,000 to 400,000 distinct CDR3 sequences; almost 65% were observed only once. 5.5% to 8% of the sample goes to the ten largest clones.

What the authors observed across the whole study: Repertoire overlap was higher between tumor regions (mean roughly 35%) than tumor-adjacent (17%) or tumor-blood (roughly 14%) pairs, consistent with antigen-driven expansion. Since the samples were bulk and unsorted, there was no way to compare CD4+ and CD8+ T cell repertoires. Only a few patients were included in the study, and the authors note that the findings should be validated in a larger study. A significantly larger repertoire fraction was made up by the top 250 clones in tumors than in blood (p = 0.039). Only the TCR beta chain was sequenced, so true repertoire diversity is likely underestimated because unpaired alpha chains were not captured.

Blood RNA was extracted from unsorted whole blood using TRIzol reagent, and germline DNA was obtained with the DNeasy Blood & Tissue kit. Chronic HBV infection was present in the patients, and the patients were treatment-naive at sampling. Before surgery, about 4 milliliters of peripheral blood were collected into K2EDTA tubes. With regard to this clonotype: The specificity of this receptor is unknown. Germline is not matched at one junction end, which may reflect a read error.

Sequenced material: peripheral blood. This TCR was recovered from a middle-aged man with primary liver carcinoma and hepatitis B virus infection. This chain is built from TRBV11-2 and TRBJ2-3, with TRBD1 perhaps the D gene, on 5 matching bases. CDR3 protein: CASSLASGWLRYAVF. The DNA is as follows: TGTGCCAGCAGCTTAGCGTCAGGGTGGCTCAGATACGCAGTATTT.